The present T cell receptor (beta chain) was sequenced within a study of type 1 regulatory T cells. Study-level background: This in vitro CD4 product, T-allo10, is enriched for Tr1 cells and alloantigen-specific.

Trimming took off 0 bases at V and 5 bases at J, with 14 bases between the two ends. Germline V lookup: CDR1 SGHDT, CDR2 YYEEEE. CDR3 length equals 15 residues. TCRdb re-called the reads with MiXCR, one entry per CDR3 protein. The data contain some 20,000 distinct CDR3 sequences, around 43% of them seen just once; the ten biggest clones take up roughly 5.2%. A word on this clonotype: No antigen is known for it.

The chain carries TRBV5-6 and TRBJ1-2, with D perhaps matching TRBD1 (5 bases). The sequenced sample was cultured T cells, either the whole culture or a sorted T cell fraction (not recorded which). The receptor was isolated from a human donor in good health. The CDR3 sequence is CASSLGAPRQYGYTF. CDR3 DNA sequence: TGTGCCAGCAGCTTGGGGGCCCCTAGACAGTATGGCTACACCTTC.